These 17 T cell receptor beta chains were sequenced from one sample in a study of T-cell reconstitution after alpha-beta-depleted transplantation in children. Unique molecular identifiers were incorporated into the prepared TCRbeta library. TCRdb reanalysed the PCR reads using MiXCR and keeps one entry per CDR3 protein. In the table there are hundreds of thousands of distinct CDR3 sequences, over 15% of which are singletons. The material sequenced was PBMCs from the stem cell graft donor, taken from the stem cell graft. The receptors originated from a human donor who donated a stem cell graft to a child with acute myeloid leukemia.

The rearrangement joins TRBV20-1 to TRBJ2-6, with D hard to call. From germline, CDR1 is DFQATT and CDR2 SNEGSKA (reference sequence). There are 19 residues in the CDR3. V was pared by 0 bases and J by 2 bases, with 20 bases between. The CDR3 loop reads CSARDALGQDRAGANVLTF. In DNA, the CDR3 is TGCAGTGCTAGAGATGCGCTCGGGCAGGATAGGGCTGGGGCCAACGTCCTGACTTTC.

This clonotype showed up many times. The CDR3 coding sequence is TGCAGTGCTAGAGGGCTTTCTAACACTGAAGCTTTCTTT. It codes for CSARGLSNTEAFF. The chain recombines TRBV20-1 with TRBJ1-1, with no clear D. The length of the CDR3 is 13 residues. CDR1 DFQATT and CDR2 SNEGSKA come from the germline V gene (reference sequence). V was trimmed by 1 base and J by 2 bases, leaving 8 bases between them.

This clonotype turned up a few times. This sequence joins TRBV12-3 or TRBV12-4 and TRBJ1-5; 12 bases agree with TRBD1. After removal of 6 bases from V and 7 bases from J, the junction contained 10 bases not matched to a gene. The CDR3 is 16 amino acids. For the CDR3, the DNA is TGTGCCAGCAGGGTACCGGGACAGGGGGCAAAACAGCCCCAGCATTTT. Translation gives CASRVPGQGAKQPQHF.

This clonotype has just a few counts. V is TRBV20-1 and J is TRBJ2-3; 10 bases fit TRBD2. Germline V gene data show CDR1 as DFQATT and CDR2 as SNEGSKA (reference sequence). The J segment lost 5 bases and the V segment lost 5 bases, leaving 7 bases of the junction unmatched. This CDR3 has 14 amino acids. The CDR3 region is CSAPLQRGGDTQYF. CDR3 DNA: TGCAGTGCTCCGCTTCAGCGGGGGGGAGATACGCAGTATTTT.

This clonotype was found a few times. DNA for the CDR3: TGTGCCAGCAGCCAAGACAGGGTGGTAACCGGGGAGCTGTTTTTT. Its translation: CASSQDRVVTGELFF. The rearrangement uses TRBV7-8 and TRBJ2-2, with 7 positions matching TRBD1. The germline V gene encodes CDR1 SGHVS and CDR2 FQNEAQ. After removal of 5 bases from V and 5 bases from J, the junction contained 8 bases not matched to a gene. The CDR3 runs to 15 residues.

The chain joins TRBV6-6 to TRBJ2-5; D tentatively fits TRBD1 or TRBD2 (5 bases each). Germline CDR1 reads MNHNY; CDR2 reads SVGAGI (reference sequence). There are 15 residues in the CDR3. Trimming left V 0 bases short and J 2 bases short, with 10 bases between. CDR3 residues: CASSYSRGFQETQYF. In nucleotides, the CDR3 is TGTGCCAGCAGTTACTCGAGGGGATTTCAAGAGACCCAGTACTTC.

A few counts support this clonotype. The CDR3 DNA is TGTGCCAGCAGTCCTCAGGGGGCGCGGGGGGCCAGTGAGCAGTTCTTC. This encodes CASSPQGARGASEQFF. This chain links TRBV12-3 or TRBV12-4 with TRBJ2-1, with D perhaps given as TRBD1 or TRBD2 (8 bases each). This CDR3 has 16 residues. The V end lost 5 bases, the J end lost 9 bases, and 23 bases lay between the germline ends.

The table lists this clonotype with many counts. This chain connects TRBV7-2 to TRBJ2-1, with D tentatively TRBD2 (7 bases). CDR3 length: 14 residues. Germline V lookup: CDR1 SGHTA, CDR2 FQGNSA. V lost 7 bases, J lost 4 bases, and 14 bases lay in between. The CDR3 sequence is CASTSAGAYNEQFF. The CDR3 coding sequence is TGTGCCAGCACCTCGGCGGGGGCATACAATGAGCAGTTCTTC.

This clonotype was detected ten times or more. V and J are TRBV12-3 or TRBV12-4 and TRBJ1-1; 8 bases fit TRBD1. V was pared by 8 bases and J by 6 bases, with 11 bases of the junction left unmatched. The CDR3 runs to 14 residues. As DNA, the CDR3 is TGTGCCAGCTCCTCCTTTAAACAGGGGGCTGAAGCTTTCTTT. This gives the protein CASSSFKQGAEAFF.

The rearrangement uses TRBV20-1 and TRBJ1-5, with D possibly being TRBD1 (6 bases). The V end lost 5 bases, the J end lost 0 bases, and 20 bases lay between the germline ends. The CDR3 is 17 amino acids. Germline V CDR1 and CDR2: DFQATT, SNEGSKA (reference sequence). The DNA of the CDR3 is TGCAGTGCTTCCCGACAGAGGGGGACAAATAGCAATCAGCCCCAGCATTTT. Amino acid sequence: CSASRQRGTNSNQPQHF.

The chain is built from TRBV6-2 or TRBV6-3 and TRBJ2-7; no reliable D call. V was clipped by 7 bases and J by 1 base, with 11 bases between them. The CDR3 is 13 residues long. Germline-derived CDR1 and CDR2 are MNHEY and SVGEGT. For the CDR3, the DNA is TGTGCCAGCATCGATACCCTATCCTACGAGCAGTACTTC. Translating gives CASIDTLSYEQYF.

This clonotype appeared a few times. This chain uses TRBV5-6 with TRBJ2-4; 10 bases fit TRBD1. The CDR3 has 13 residues. After removal of 2 bases from V and 11 bases from J, the junction contained 4 bases not matched to a gene. CDR1 and CDR2 from the germline V gene are SGHDT and YYEEEE. DNA for the CDR3: TGTGCCAGCAGCTTAGGACAGGGGGGGTTTCAGTACTTC. This codes for CASSLGQGGFQYF.

The genes are TRBV7-6 and TRBJ2-1; possible D gene TRBD2, 5 bases. CDR1 and CDR2 (germline): SGHVS, FNYEAQ. The V end lost 1 base, the J end lost 7 bases, and 17 bases lay between the germline ends. The CDR3 covers 16 residues. This CDR3 reads CASSLVPGGSGNEQFF. The CDR3 coding sequence is TGTGCCAGCAGCTTAGTTCCCGGCGGGTCCGGGAATGAGCAGTTCTTC.

This clonotype was counted only a few times. This rearrangement joins TRBV27 to TRBJ1-2, with 7 bases matching TRBD1. V dropped 3 bases and J dropped 4; count of bases not matched to a gene: 5. Germline V gives CDR1 MNHEY, CDR2 SMNVEV (reference sequence). This CDR3 has 14 amino acids. The CDR3 spells CASSLKGAGYGYTF. CDR3 DNA sequence: TGTGCCAGCAGTTTGAAGGGGGCTGGCTATGGCTACACCTTC.

Ten or more counts support this clonotype. The rearrangement uses TRBV7-8 and TRBJ1-5; 9 positions agree with TRBD1. The CDR3 extends over 15 amino acids. V shed 6 bases, J shed 4 bases, and the junction held 7 bases outside the gene matches. CDR1 is SGHVS and CDR2 is FQNEAQ in the germline V gene. The CDR3 region has the DNA TGTGCCAGCAGTGGCTCCGGGACAGGGAATCAGCCCCAGCATTTT. Residues: CASSGSGTGNQPQHF.

A word on this clonotype: This may be a read error, as it is one base from a much larger clone. The chain links TRBV20-1 to TRBJ2-2; perhaps TRBD1 as D (5 bases). CDR1 is DFQATT and CDR2 is SNEGSKA in the germline V gene (reference sequence). V lost 5 bases and J 0 bases, leaving 10 bases between the germline ends. The CDR3 length is 14 residues. In DNA form, the CDR3 reads TGCAGTGCTTACAGGCGCGCGAACACCGGGGAGCTGTTTTTT. Translation gives CSAYRRANTGELFF.

This rearrangement joins TRBV24-1 to TRBJ2-5; no clear D gene. Germline V CDR1 and CDR2: KGHDR, SFDVKD. This CDR3 contains 11 residues. Trimming took off 2 bases at V and 5 bases at J, with 2 bases between the two ends. CDR3 coding DNA: TGTGCCACCAGTGATTACGAGACCCAGTACTTC. This sequence encodes CATSDYETQYF.